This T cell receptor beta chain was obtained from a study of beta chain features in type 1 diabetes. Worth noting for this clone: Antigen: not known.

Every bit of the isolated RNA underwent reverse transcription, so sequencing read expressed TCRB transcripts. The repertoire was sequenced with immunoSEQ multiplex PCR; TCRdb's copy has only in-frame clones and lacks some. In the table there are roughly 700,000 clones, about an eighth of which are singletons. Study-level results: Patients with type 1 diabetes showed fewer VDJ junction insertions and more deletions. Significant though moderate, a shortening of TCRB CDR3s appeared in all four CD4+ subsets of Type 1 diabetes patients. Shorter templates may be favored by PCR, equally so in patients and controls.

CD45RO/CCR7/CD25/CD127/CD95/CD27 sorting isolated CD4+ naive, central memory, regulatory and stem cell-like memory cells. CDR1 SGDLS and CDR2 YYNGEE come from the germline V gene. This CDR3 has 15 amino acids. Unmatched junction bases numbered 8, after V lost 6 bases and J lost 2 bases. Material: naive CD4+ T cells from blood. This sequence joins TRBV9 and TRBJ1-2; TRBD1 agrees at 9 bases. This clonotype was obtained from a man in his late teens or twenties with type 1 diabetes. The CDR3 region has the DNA TGTGCCAGCACCCGGGACAGGGCCTCCAACTATGGCTACACCTTC. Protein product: CASTRDRASNYGYTF.